This entry is about one TCR beta chain. Antigen unknown. Sequenced by immunoSEQ multiplex PCR; TCRdb stores in-frame clones only, minus some. The sample consists of 25,000 to 35,000 clones, less than 90% of them appearing once. Autoimmune disease history or systemic immunosuppression was exclusionary. This sample was included in a study of OX40 agonist ivuxolimab in advanced cancers. Study background: It was ivuxolimab, an agonistic anti-OX40 (CD134) antibody, that patients were treated with.

The ends lost 1 base at V and 3 bases at J; junction bases unmatched: 5. The CDR3 consists of 16 residues. CDR1 is SGHTA, CDR2 FQGTGA, per germline. Whole-study findings and limits: It was not determined which antigens were specifically recognized by the peripheral T cells that had undergone clonal expansion.

The origin of this receptor is an adult with an advanced solid tumor such as melanoma, head and neck, liver or kidney cancer. The material was CD4+ or CD8+ T cells sorted from blood, obtained in a trial of the OX40 agonist ivuxolimab. The gene calls are TRBV7-3 and TRBJ2-3; 9 bases line up with TRBD2. The CDR3 spells CASSLNSGSGTDTQYF. Written as DNA, the CDR3 is TGTGCCAGCAGCTTAAATAGCGGGAGCGGAACAGATACGCAGTATTTT.